This is a list of T cell receptor beta chains from one sample in a study of blood T cell repertoires in COVID-19. Profiled with immunoSEQ multiplex PCR; TCRdb holds only in-frame clones, not every one. The sample records 100,000 to 150,000 clones, about 74% being singletons. The sequenced sample consisted of peripheral blood. The source is an elderly man with COVID-19, enrolled during active disease. Both conserved end residues are part of each CDR3. D genes are given only for firm matches. The size field is filled for only some rows; it gives once, few, many or a size class.

V gene	D gene	J gene	clone size	CDR3 DNA	CDR3 protein
TRBV5-4	TRBD1	TRBJ2-5	NA	TGTGCCAGCAGCTTTGACAGGGGATTAAACCAAGAGACCCAGTACTTC	CASSFDRGLNQETQYF
TRBV27	NA	TRBJ2-7	NA	TGTGCCAGCAGTTTATTAGCTAGCAAAGGCTACGAGCAGTACTTC	CASSLLASKGYEQYF
TRBV5-6	NA	TRBJ2-7	few	TGTGCCAGCAGCTTGGACAATTACGAGCAGTACTTC	CASSLDNYEQYF
TRBV11-2	NA	TRBJ2-7	NA	TGTGCCAGCAGCTTAGTCCCGGGAGCTGCTTACGAGCAGTACTTC	CASSLVPGAAYEQYF
TRBV19	TRBD1	TRBJ2-1	NA	TGTGCCAGTAGTGCCCGGGACAGGGAGATTCGGAGGCAGTTCTTC	CASSARDREIRRQFF
TRBV2	NA	TRBJ1-2	NA	TGTGCCACCAAACGGGACATTAACTATGGCTACACCTTC	CATKRDINYGYTF
TRBV4-2	NA	TRBJ2-1	NA	TGTGCCAGCAGCCAAGAGCAGGGGACTAATATCTATGAGCAGTTCTTC	CASSQEQGTNIYEQFF
TRBV13	NA	TRBJ2-5	few	TGTGCCAGCAGCTCCCGGCTATTTGGCCTCATTAACAGCAATGAAGAGACCCAGTACTTC	CASSSRLFGLINSNEETQYF
TRBV6-5	NA	TRBJ2-3	NA	TGTGCCACCACCCGGGCAGATACGCAGTATTTT	CATTRADTQYF
TRBV6-5	TRBD1	TRBJ2-7	NA	TGTGCCAGCAGTTACGAGGGGACAGGGCCCTACGAGCAGTACTTC	CASSYEGTGPYEQYF
TRBV18	NA	TRBJ1-6	NA	TGTGCCAGCTCACCTGGGCAGGTGGATAATTCACCCCTCCACTTT	CASSPGQVDNSPLHF
TRBV9	NA	TRBJ2-1	NA	TGTGCCAGCAGCGTAGAGGCGGGCCTAGATTACAATGAGCAGTTCTTC	CASSVEAGLDYNEQFF
TRBV6-2/TRBV6-3	NA	TRBJ2-7	NA	TGTGCCAGCAGTTCGTGGACAGAGAGCTGGTACTTC	CASSSWTESWYF
TRBV3-1/TRBV3-2	TRBD2	TRBJ2-2	NA	TGTGCCAGCAGCCAAGAACGGCTAGCGGGAGTCGACACCGGGGAGCTGTTTTTT	CASSQERLAGVDTGELFF
TRBV19	TRBD2	TRBJ2-7	few	TGTGCCAGTAGTATAGTCGGTAGCGGGGTCTACGAGCAGTACTTC	CASSIVGSGVYEQYF
TRBV11-2	TRBD2	TRBJ2-7	NA	TGTGCCAGCAGCCCCGGGGCTAGCGGGAGAAGCTCCTACGAGCAGTACTTC	CASSPGASGRSSYEQYF
TRBV28	NA	TRBJ2-7	NA	TGTGCCAGCAGTCTAGGGGCAGGGGGGTTCTACGAGCAGTACTTC	CASSLGAGGFYEQYF
TRBV29-1	NA	TRBJ1-6	few	TGCAGCGTAGCGGCCGAGGCCCATTCACCCCTCCACTTT	CSVAAEAHSPLHF